Listed here are 9 T cell receptor beta chains from one sample, sequenced in a study of blood T cell repertoires in COVID-19. Generated by immunoSEQ multiplex PCR, the TCRdb table keeps only in-frame clones and is missing some. Here the sample spans some 260,000 clones, roughly 82% being singletons. The specimen sequenced was peripheral blood. These receptors came from a woman aged 80 or over with active or convalescent COVID-19.

Comments on this clone: The sample carries other DNA sequences with the same CDR3. The V gene is TRBV11-3, the J gene TRBJ2-1; 7 nucleotides agree with TRBD1. The CDR3 has 14 amino acids. J lost 0 bases, V lost 4 bases, and 0 bases had no gene match. Germline V gives CDR1 SGHNT, CDR2 YENEEA. DNA of the CDR3: TGTGCCAGCAGCTCAGGGGGCTCCTACAATGAGCAGTTCTTC. Translation: CASSSGGSYNEQFF.

The rearrangement joins TRBV5-1 to TRBJ2-3; no clear D gene. Trimming left V 0 bases short and J 2 bases short, with 10 bases between. Germline V gene lookup returns CDR1 SGHRS and CDR2 YFSETQ. The CDR3 is made up of 15 amino acids. CDR3 residues: CASSLAVSFTDTQYF. The CDR3 coding sequence is TGCGCCAGCAGCTTGGCGGTTAGTTTCACAGATACGCAGTATTTT.

Comment on this clone: Without the conserved terminal phenylalanine or tryptophan, this CDR3 likely stems from a read error. Because the CDR3's place on the DNA is in doubt, the DNA is left out and the CDR3 is given as listed by TCRdb. This chain links TRBV6-7 with TRBJ2-7; the table's D call of TRBD2 was not tested on the DNA. TRBV6-7 is classed as an ORF, of uncertain function. The length of the CDR3 is 11 amino acids, counting both ends. The CDR3 loop reads CVSSWEGGPWY.

This clone showed up just a few times. This chain connects TRBV4-1 to TRBJ1-1; 8 bases align to TRBD1. The V segment lost 3 bases and the J segment 3 bases; nucleotides outside the gene matches: 6. The CDR3 loop spans 15 amino acids. Germline CDR1 MGHRA, CDR2 YSYEKL. Here the CDR3 DNA reads TGCGCCAGCAGCCACCCCGGACAGGGACACACTGAAGCTTTCTTT. Protein product: CASSHPGQGHTEAFF.

The chain employs TRBV30 and TRBJ1-1, with D hard to call. Trimming stripped 8 bases from V and 2 bases from J, with 12 bases between. The CDR3 length is 12 residues. Germline V gives CDR1 GTSNPN, CDR2 SVGIG (reference sequence). The DNA of the CDR3 is TGTGCCCAACATCTGACTAACACTGAAGCTTTCTTT. It encodes CAQHLTNTEAFF. The full variable domain, rest sourced from reference TRBV30 and TRBJ1-1, is SQTIHQWPATLVQPVGSPLSLECTVEGTSNPNLYWYRQAAGRGLQLLFYSVGIGQISSEVPQNLSASRPQDRQFILSSKKLLLSDSGFYLCAQHLTNTEAFFGQGTRLTVV.

This clone has more than one count but fewer than ten. This sequence joins TRBV6-1 and TRBJ2-7; D is perhaps TRBD1 (6 bases). Per germline, CDR1 MNHNS and CDR2 SASEGT. V lost 0 bases to trimming and J lost 2 bases, with 11 bases between them. The CDR3 totals 15 residues. The CDR3 loop is CASSEAQGRTYEQYF. In nucleotides, the CDR3 is TGTGCCAGCAGTGAAGCTCAGGGGCGAACCTACGAGCAGTACTTC.

This chain uses TRBV3-1 (or the pseudogene TRBV3-2) with TRBJ1-1; D might be TRBD1 (6 bases). CDR3 length: 14 amino acids. Germline V lookup: CDR1 LGHDT, CDR2 YNNKEL (reference sequence). Trimming left V 4 bases short and J 1 base short, with 10 bases between. The CDR3 region has the DNA TGTGCCAGCAGCCTCAGGGGATCGAACACTGAAGCTTTCTTT. Its protein product is CASSLRGSNTEAFF.

As regards this clone: Other DNA variants within this sample encode the same CDR3. The chain has TRBV6-5 and TRBJ1-2; 8 positions match TRBD1. Germline lookup yields CDR1 MNHEY and CDR2 SVGAGI. The J segment lost 8 bases and the V segment lost 0 bases, leaving 5 bases of the junction unmatched. The CDR3 totals 14 residues. In DNA form, the CDR3 reads TGTGCCAGCAGTTACTCGGACAGGGCGGGCGGCTACACCTTC. Amino acid sequence: CASSYSDRAGGYTF.

This clone was seen once. This sequence joins TRBV12-3 or TRBV12-4 and TRBJ1-4; 7 bases fit TRBD1. This CDR3 spans 13 amino acids. V lost 8 bases to trimming and J lost 6 bases; unmatched junction nucleotides: 6. The CDR3 DNA sequence: TGTGCCAGCGCAGGGGGATTCGATGAAAAACTGTTTTTT. Amino acid sequence: CASAGGFDEKLFF.